This TCR beta chain originates from a study of shared T cell receptors in the human thymus. Profiling relied on immunoSEQ multiplex PCR, and the TCRdb table lists in-frame clones only, not all of them. This table holds 500,000 to 750,000 clones, around nine tenths found once. This clone was recorded only once. This sample was shared with a second study, whose subject was human thymus T cells. As that study records: Healthy Finnish infants undergoing corrective surgery for congenital heart defects provided the donor material. Thymic material originated from resections removed in the course of corrective heart surgery. Repertoires from thymus and blood appeared to show biased V and J gene usage. The related literature has documented a marked overlap of thymic repertoires among unrelated individuals.

Sequencing input: thymocytes. The origin of this receptor is a boy younger than two with a congenital heart defect.

CDR3 loop: CASGPRASGRAYEQYF. CDR3 nucleotide sequence: TGTGCCAGCGGGCCCCGGGCTAGCGGGAGGGCCTACGAGCAGTACTTC. The V call is TRBV2, the J call TRBJ2-7; 12 bases line up with TRBD2. Germline CDR1 reads SNHLY; CDR2 reads FYNNEI. The CDR3 consists of 16 residues. The V gene end was trimmed by 8 bases and the J gene end by 2 bases; junction bases not matched to a gene: 10. Looking up the rest from reference TRBV2 and TRBJ2-7 gives the full variable domain: EPEVTQTPSHQVTQMGQEVILRCVPISNHLYFYWYRQILGQKVEFLVSFYNNEISEKSEIFDDQFSVERPDGSNFTLKIRSTKLEDSAMYFCASGPRASGRAYEQYFGPGTRLTVT.